These T cell receptor beta chains were read from a single sample in a study of blood T cell repertoires in COVID-19. Produced via immunoSEQ multiplex PCR; TCRdb's table is partial and in-frame only. The data hold about 120,000 clones, with roughly 77% observed a single time. Sequenced input: peripheral blood. The source of these receptors is a man in his 60s with active or convalescent COVID-19. Each CDR3 is given with its conserved first and last residue.

V	J	CDR3
TRBV18	TRBJ2-7	CASSPISNRDYEQYF
TRBV28	TRBJ2-7	CASITPGQGIDEQYF
TRBV12-3/TRBV12-4	TRBJ1-2	CASLQAGNYGYTF
TRBV27	TRBJ2-7	CASSLGAAYEQYF
TRBV18	TRBJ1-2	CASSPRQGEYYGYTF
TRBV6-1	TRBJ2-5	CASSEARAGTQYF
TRBV9	TRBJ2-1	CASSAPGLVNEQFF
TRBV4-1	TRBJ2-2	CASSQAQGANTGELFF
TRBV19	TRBJ2-7	CASSRAGAYEQYF
TRBV18	TRBJ2-5	CASSPGTGEETQYF
TRBV5-1	TRBJ2-2	CASSLTVSNTGELFF
TRBV9	TRBJ2-3	CASSVAPAGALVYTQYF
TRBV28	TRBJ2-3	CASSPTGTGVWGVTQYF